The 5 T cell receptor beta chains below were found in one sample sequenced in a study of CXCR3-negative and CXCR3-positive naive CD8 T cells. Study-level results: Researchers report that CXCR3-positive naive cells carry more hydrophobic TRB CDR3s than CXCR3-negative naive cells.

The antigens of these receptors remain unknown. The TRB cDNA libraries were prepared by 5' RACE with UMI labels. TCRdb reprocessed the 5' RACE reads and stores each CDR3 protein as one record, lacking DNA. The sample totals about 150,000 distinct CDR3 sequences. Sequencing input: naive CXCR3+ CD8+ T cells from blood. Subset specified: CD45RO-CCR7+CD27+CD95- naive CD8+ T cells expressing CXCR3 (TNR3+). Receptors originate from a human donor in good health. Some clones in this sample may be carry-over from other donors' samples.

The V and J genes are TRBV11-2 and TRBJ1-2; TCRdb lists TRBD1, though no DNA is available to test this call. Germline V gives CDR1 SGHAT, CDR2 FQNNGV. This CDR3 region has 12 residues. The CDR3 loop is CASTNAGDGYTF. The whole variable domain, filled in from reference TRBV11-2 and TRBJ1-2, reads EAGVAQSPRYKIIEKRQSVAFWCNPISGHATLYWYQQILGQGPKLLIQFQNNGVVDDSQLPKDRFSAERLKGVDSTLKIQPAKLEDSAVYLCASTNAGDGYTFGSGTRLTVV.

V usage is TRBV10-3 and J usage is TRBJ2-1; absent DNA, TCRdb's TRBD1 call cannot be checked. Germline loops: CDR1 ENHRY, CDR2 SYGVKD. The CDR3 runs to 15 residues. CDR3 residues: CAISPAQGPFNEQFF.

This chain links TRBV13 with TRBJ2-7; TCRdb designates TRBD1, a call that cannot be tested without DNA. CDR3 size: 12 residues. CDR1 and CDR2 (germline): PRHDT, FYEKMQ (reference sequence). The CDR3 protein is CASSVGTDEQYF. The full variable domain, in which reference TRBV13 and TRBJ2-7 provide the parts outside the CDR3, is AAGVIQSPRHLIKEKRETATLKCYPIPRHDTVYWYQQGPGQDPQFLISFYEKMQSDKGSIPDRFSAQQFSDYHSELNMSSLELGDSALYFCASSVGTDEQYFGPGTRLTVT.

The chain couples TRBV7-9 to TRBJ2-5; TCRdb names TRBD2, which stays unverified in the absence of DNA. In germline, CDR1 is SEHNR, CDR2 FQNEAQ (reference sequence). This CDR3 has 13 residues. CDR3 sequence: CASSSTSTETQYF.

This chain links TRBV7-8 with TRBJ2-7; TCRdb's D gene call, TRBD1, goes unchecked for lack of DNA. The CDR3 has 15 residues. Germline V lookup: CDR1 SGHVS, CDR2 FQNEAQ. The CDR3 region is CASSDLGTGYYEQYF. Drawing the rest from reference TRBV7-8 and TRBJ2-7, the complete variable domain is GAGVSQSPRYKVAKRGQDVALRCDPISGHVSLFWYQQALGQGPEFLTYFQNEAQLDKSGLPSDRFFAERPEGSVSTLKIQRTQQEDSAVYLCASSDLGTGYYEQYFGPGTRLTVT.